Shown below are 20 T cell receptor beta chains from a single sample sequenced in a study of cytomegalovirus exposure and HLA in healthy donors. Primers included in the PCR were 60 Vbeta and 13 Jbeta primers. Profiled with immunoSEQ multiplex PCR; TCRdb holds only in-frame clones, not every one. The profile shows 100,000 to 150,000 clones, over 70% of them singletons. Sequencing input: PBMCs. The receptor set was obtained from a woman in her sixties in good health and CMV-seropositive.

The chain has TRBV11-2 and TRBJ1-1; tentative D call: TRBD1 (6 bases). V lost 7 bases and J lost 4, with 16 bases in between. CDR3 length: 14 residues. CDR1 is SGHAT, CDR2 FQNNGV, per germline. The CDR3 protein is CASTLGGWGTEAFF. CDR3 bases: TGTGCCAGCACTTTAGGGGGATGGGGCACTGAAGCTTTCTTT.

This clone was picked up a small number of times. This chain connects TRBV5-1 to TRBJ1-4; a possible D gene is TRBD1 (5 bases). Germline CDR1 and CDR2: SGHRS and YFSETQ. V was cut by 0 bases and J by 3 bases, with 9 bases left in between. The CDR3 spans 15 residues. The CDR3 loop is CASSLEGQPNEKLFF. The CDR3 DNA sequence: TGCGCCAGCAGCTTGGAGGGGCAGCCTAATGAAAAACTGTTTTTT.

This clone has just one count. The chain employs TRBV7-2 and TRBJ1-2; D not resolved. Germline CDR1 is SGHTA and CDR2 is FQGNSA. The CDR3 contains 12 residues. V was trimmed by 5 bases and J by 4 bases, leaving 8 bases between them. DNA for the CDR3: TGTGCCAGCAGCCTATTAGTCTATGGCTACACCTTC. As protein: CASSLLVYGYTF.

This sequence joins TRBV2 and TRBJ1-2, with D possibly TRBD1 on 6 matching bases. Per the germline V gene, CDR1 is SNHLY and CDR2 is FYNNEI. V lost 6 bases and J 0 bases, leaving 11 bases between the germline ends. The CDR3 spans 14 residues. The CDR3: CASSAQGPNYGYTF. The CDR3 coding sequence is TGTGCCAGCAGCGCACAGGGCCCTAACTATGGCTACACCTTC.

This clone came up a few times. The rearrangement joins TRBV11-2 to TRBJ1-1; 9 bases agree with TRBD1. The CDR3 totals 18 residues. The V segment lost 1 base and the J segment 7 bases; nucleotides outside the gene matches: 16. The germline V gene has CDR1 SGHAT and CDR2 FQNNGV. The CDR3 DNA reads TGTGCCAGCAGCTTAGGAAACAGGGGGCCGACATTCCGGGGTGAAGCTTTCTTT. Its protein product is CASSLGNRGPTFRGEAFF.

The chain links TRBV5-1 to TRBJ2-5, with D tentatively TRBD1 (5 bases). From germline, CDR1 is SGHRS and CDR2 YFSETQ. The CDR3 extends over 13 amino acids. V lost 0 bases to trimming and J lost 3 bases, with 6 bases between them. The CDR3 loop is CASSLVGEETQYF. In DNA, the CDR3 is TGCGCCAGCAGCTTGGTAGGGGAAGAGACCCAGTACTTC.

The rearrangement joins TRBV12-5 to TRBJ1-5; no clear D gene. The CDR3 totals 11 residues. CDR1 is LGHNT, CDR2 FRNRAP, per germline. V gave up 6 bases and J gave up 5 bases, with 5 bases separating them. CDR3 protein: CASGHYQPQHF. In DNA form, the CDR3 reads TGTGCTAGTGGGCACTATCAGCCCCAGCATTTT.

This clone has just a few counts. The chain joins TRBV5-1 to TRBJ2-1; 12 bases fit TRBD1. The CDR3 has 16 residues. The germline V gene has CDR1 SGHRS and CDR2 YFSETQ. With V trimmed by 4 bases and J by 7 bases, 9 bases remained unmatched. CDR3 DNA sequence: TGCGCCAGCAGCGCCGGGACAGGGGGCGCGGGTAATGAGCAGTTCTTC. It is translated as CASSAGTGGAGNEQFF.

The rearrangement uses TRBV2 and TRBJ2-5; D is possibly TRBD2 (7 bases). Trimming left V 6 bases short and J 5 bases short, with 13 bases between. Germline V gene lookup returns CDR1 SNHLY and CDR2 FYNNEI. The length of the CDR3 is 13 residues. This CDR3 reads CASRGGAVETQYF. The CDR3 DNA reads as TGTGCCAGCAGGGGGGGGGCTGTCGAGACCCAGTACTTC.

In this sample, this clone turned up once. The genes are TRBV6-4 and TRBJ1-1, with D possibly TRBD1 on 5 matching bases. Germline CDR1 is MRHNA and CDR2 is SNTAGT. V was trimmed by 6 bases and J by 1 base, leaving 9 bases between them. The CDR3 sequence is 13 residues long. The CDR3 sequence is CASRLQENTEAFF. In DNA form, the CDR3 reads TGTGCCAGCAGACTACAGGAGAACACTGAAGCTTTCTTT.

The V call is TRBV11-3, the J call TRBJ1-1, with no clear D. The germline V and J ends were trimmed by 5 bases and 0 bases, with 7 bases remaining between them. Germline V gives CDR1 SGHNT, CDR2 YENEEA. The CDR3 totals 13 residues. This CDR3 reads CASSTAMNTEAFF. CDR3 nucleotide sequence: TGTGCCAGCAGCACAGCAATGAACACTGAAGCTTTCTTT.

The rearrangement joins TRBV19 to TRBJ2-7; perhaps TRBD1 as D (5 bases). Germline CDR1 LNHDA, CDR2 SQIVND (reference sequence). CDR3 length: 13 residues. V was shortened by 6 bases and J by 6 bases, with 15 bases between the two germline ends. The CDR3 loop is CASRGQGTREQYF. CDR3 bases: TGTGCCAGTAGAGGGCAGGGAACCCGCGAGCAGTACTTC.

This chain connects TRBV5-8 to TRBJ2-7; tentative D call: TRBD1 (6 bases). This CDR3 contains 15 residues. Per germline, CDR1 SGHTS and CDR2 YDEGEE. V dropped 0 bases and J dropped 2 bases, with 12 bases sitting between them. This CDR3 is CASSLGETGTYEQYF. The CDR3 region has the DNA TGTGCCAGCAGCTTGGGTGAGACAGGAACCTACGAGCAGTACTTC.

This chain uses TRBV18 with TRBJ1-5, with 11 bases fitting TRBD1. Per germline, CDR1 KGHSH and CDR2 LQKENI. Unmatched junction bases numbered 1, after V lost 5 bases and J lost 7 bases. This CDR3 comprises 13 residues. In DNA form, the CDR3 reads TGTGCCAGCTCAAGGACAGGGGGCCAGCCCCAGCATTTT. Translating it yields CASSRTGGQPQHF.

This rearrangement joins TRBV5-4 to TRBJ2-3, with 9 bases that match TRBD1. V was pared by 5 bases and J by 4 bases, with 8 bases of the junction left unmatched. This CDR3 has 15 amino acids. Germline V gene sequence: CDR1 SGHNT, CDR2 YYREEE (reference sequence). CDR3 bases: TGTGCCAGCAGAGTCGACAGGGGGGTTGCAGATACGCAGTATTTT. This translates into CASRVDRGVADTQYF.

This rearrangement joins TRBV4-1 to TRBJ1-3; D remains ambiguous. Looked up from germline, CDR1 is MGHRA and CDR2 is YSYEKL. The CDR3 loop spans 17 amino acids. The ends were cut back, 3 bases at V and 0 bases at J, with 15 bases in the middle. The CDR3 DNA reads TGCGCCAGCAGCCAGCCGATAACGGAGAACTCTGGAAACACCATATATTTT. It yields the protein CASSQPITENSGNTIYF.

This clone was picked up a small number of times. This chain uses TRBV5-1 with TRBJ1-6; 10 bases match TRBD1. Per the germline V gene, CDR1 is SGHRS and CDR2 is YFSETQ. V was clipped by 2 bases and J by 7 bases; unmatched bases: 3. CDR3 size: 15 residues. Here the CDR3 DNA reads TGCGCCAGCAGCTTAGGGGGACAGGGGAATTCACCCCTCCACTTT. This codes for CASSLGGQGNSPLHF.

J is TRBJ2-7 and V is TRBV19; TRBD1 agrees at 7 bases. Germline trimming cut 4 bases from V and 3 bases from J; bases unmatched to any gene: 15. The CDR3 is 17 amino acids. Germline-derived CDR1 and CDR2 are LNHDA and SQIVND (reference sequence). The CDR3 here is CASSTRQVPGQFYEQYF. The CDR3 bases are TGTGCCAGTAGTACACGCCAAGTACCGGGACAGTTCTACGAGCAGTACTTC.

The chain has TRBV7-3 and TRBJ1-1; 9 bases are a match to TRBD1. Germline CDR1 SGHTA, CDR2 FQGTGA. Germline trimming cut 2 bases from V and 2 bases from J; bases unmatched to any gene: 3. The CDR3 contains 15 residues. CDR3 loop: CASSLGTGINTEAFF. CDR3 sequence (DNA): TGTGCCAGCAGCTTAGGGACAGGGATCAACACTGAAGCTTTCTTT.

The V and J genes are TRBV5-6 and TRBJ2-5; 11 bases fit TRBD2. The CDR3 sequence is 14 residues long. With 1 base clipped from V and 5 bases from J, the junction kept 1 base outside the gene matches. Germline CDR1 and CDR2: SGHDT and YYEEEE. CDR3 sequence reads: CASSLLAGGETQYF. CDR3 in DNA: TGTGCCAGCAGCTTGTTAGCGGGGGGGGAGACCCAGTACTTC.